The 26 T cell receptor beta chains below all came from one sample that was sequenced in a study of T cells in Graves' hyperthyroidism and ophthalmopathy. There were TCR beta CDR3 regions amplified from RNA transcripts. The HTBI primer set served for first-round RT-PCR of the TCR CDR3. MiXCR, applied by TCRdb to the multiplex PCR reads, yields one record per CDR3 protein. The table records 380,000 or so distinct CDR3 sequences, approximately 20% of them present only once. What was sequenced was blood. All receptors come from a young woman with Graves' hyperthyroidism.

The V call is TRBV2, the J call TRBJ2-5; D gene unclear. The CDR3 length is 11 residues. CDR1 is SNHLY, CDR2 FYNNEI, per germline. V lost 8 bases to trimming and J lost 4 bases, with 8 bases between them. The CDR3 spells CASRRAETQYF. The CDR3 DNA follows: TGTGCCAGCCGAAGAGCAGAGACCCAGTACTTC.

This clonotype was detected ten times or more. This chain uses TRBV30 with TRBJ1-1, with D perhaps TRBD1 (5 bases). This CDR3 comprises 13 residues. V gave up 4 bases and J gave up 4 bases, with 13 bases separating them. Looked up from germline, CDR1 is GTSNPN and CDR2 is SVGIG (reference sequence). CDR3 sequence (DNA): TGTGCCTGGAAGAGGAACGGGGGCACTGAAGCTTTCTTT. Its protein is CAWKRNGGTEAFF.

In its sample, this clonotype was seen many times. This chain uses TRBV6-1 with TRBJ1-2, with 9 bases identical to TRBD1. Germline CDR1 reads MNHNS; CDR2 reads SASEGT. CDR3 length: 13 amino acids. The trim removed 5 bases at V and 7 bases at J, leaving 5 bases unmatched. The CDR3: CASSTQGAPGYTF. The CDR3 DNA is TGTGCCAGCAGTACACAGGGGGCGCCTGGCTACACCTTC.

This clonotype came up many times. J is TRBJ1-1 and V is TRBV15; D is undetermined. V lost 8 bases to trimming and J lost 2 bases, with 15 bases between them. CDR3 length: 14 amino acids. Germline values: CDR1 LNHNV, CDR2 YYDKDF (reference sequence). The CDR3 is CATHGGVSNTEAFF. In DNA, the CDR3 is TGTGCCACCCACGGCGGGGTGTCTAACACTGAAGCTTTCTTT. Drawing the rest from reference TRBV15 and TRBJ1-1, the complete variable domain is DAMVIQNPRYQVTQFGKPVTLSCSQTLNHNVMYWYQQKSSQAPKLLFHYYDKDFNNEADTPDNFQSRRPNTSFCFLDIRSPGLGDTAMYLCATHGGVSNTEAFFGQGTRLTVV.

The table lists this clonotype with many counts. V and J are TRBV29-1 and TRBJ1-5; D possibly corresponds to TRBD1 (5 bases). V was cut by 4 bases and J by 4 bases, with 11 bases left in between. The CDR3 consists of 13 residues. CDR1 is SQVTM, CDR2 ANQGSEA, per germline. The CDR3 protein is CSVAARGNQPQHF. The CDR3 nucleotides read TGCAGCGTTGCAGCACGGGGGAATCAGCCCCAGCATTTT.

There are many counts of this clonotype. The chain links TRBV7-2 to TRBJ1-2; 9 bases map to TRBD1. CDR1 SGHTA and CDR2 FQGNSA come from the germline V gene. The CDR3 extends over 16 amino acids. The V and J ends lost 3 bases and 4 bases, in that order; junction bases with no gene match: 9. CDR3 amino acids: CASSFGPGTGTYGYTF. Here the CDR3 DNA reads TGTGCCAGCAGCTTTGGTCCCGGGACAGGGACCTATGGCTACACCTTC.

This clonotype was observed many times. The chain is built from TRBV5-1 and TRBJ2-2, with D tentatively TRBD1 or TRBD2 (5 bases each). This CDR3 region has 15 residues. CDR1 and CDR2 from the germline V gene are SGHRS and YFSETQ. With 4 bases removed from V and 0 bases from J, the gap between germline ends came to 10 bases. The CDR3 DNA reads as TGCGCCAGCAGCGACGGGGCGGCGAACACCGGGGAGCTGTTTTTT. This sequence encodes CASSDGAANTGELFF.

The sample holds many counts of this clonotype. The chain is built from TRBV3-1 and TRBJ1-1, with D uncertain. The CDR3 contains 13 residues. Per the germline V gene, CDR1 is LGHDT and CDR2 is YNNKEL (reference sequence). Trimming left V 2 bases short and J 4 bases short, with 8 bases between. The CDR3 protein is CASSQLSGTEAFF. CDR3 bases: TGTGCCAGCAGCCAACTCAGCGGCACTGAAGCTTTCTTT.

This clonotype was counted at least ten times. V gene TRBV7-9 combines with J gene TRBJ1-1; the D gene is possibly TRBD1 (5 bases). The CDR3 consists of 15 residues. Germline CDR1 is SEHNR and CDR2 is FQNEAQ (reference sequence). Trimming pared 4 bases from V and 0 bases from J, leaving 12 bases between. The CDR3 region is CASSYLQGVNTEAFF. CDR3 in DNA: TGTGCCAGCAGCTACCTTCAGGGCGTGAACACTGAAGCTTTCTTT.

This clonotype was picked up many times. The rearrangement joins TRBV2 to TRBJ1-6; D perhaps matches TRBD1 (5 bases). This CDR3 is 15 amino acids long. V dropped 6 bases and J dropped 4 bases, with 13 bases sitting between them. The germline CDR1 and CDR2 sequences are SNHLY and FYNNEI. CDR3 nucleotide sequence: TGTGCCAGCAGATCGACAGAGGATTATAATTCACCCCTCCACTTT. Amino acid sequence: CASRSTEDYNSPLHF. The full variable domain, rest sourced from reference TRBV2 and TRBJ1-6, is EPEVTQTPSHQVTQMGQEVILRCVPISNHLYFYWYRQILGQKVEFLVSFYNNEISEKSEIFDDQFSVERPDGSNFTLKIRSTKLEDSAMYFCASRSTEDYNSPLHFGNGTRLTVT.

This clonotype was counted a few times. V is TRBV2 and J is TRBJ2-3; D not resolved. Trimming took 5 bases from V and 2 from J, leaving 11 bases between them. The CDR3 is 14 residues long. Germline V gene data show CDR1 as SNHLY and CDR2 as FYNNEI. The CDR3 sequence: CASSQTYNTDTQYF. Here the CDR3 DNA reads TGTGCCAGCAGTCAAACTTACAACACAGATACGCAGTATTTT.

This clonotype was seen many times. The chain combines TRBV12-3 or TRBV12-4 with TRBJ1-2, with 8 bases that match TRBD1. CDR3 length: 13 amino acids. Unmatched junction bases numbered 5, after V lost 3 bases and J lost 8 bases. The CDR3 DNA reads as TGTGCCAGCAGTTTCGGACAGGGTGACGGCTACACCTTC. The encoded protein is CASSFGQGDGYTF.

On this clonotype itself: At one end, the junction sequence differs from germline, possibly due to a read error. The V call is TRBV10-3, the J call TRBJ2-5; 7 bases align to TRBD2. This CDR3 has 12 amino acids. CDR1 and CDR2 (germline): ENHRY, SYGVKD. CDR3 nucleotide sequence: TGTGTCATCAGTTTCGGGGGGGAGACCCAGTACTTC. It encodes CVISFGGETQYF.

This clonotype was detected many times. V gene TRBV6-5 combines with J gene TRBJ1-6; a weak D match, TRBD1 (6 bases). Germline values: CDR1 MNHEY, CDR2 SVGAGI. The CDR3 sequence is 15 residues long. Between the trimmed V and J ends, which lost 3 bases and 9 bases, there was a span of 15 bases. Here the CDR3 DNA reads TGTGCCAGCAGTTATAAGGGGGGTATAGGTTCACCCCTCCACTTT. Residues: CASSYKGGIGSPLHF.

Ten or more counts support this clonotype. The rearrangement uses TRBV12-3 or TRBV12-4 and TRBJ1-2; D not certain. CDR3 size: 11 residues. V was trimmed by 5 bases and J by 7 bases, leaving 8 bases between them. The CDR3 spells CASSRISGYTF. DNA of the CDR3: TGTGCCAGCAGTCGTATAAGTGGCTACACCTTC.

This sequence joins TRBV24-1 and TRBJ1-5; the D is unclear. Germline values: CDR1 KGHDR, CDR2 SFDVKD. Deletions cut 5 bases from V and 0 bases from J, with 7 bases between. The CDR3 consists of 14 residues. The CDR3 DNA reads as TGTGCCACCAGTGGACGGTATAGCAATCAGCCCCAGCATTTT. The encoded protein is CATSGRYSNQPQHF.

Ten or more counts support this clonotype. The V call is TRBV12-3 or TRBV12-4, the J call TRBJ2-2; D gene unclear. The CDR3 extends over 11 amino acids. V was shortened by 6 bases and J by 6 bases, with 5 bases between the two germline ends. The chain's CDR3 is CASRRAGELFF. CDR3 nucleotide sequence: TGTGCCAGCAGGCGTGCCGGGGAGCTGTTTTTT.

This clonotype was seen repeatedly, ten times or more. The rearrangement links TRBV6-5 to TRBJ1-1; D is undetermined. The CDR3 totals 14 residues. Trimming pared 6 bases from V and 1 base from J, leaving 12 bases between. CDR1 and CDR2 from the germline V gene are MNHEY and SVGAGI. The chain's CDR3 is CASSTRIGNTEAFF. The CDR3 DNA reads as TGTGCCAGCAGCACCCGCATTGGGAACACTGAAGCTTTCTTT.

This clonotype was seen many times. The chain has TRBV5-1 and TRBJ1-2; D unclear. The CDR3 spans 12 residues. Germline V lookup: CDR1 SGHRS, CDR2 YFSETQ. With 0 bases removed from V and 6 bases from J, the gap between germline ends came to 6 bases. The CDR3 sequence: CASSLAMDGYTF. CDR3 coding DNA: TGCGCCAGCAGCTTGGCCATGGATGGCTACACCTTC.

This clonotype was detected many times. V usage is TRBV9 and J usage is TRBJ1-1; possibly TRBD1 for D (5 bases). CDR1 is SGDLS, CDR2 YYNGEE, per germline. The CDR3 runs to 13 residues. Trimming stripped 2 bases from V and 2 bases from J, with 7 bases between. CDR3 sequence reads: CASSVRDNTEAFF. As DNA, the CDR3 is TGTGCCAGCAGCGTCCGGGACAACACTGAAGCTTTCTTT. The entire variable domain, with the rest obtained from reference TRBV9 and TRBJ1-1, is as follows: DSGVTQTPKHLITATGQRVTLRCSPRSGDLSVYWYQQSLDQGLQFLIQYYNGEERAKGNILERFSAQQFPDLHSELNLSSLELGDSALYFCASSVRDNTEAFFGQGTRLTVV.

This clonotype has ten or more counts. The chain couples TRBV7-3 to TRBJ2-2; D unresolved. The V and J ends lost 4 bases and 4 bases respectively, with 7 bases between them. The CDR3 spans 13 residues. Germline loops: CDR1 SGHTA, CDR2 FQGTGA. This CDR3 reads CASSSPVTGELFF. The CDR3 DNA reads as TGTGCCAGCAGCTCCCCCGTCACCGGGGAGCTGTTTTTT.

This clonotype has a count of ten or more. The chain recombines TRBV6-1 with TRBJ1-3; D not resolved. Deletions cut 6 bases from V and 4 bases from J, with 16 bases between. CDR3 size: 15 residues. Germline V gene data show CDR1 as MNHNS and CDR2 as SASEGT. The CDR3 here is CASSTSEGSGNTIYF. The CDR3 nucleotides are TGTGCCAGCAGCACTTCCGAGGGTTCGGGAAACACCATATATTTT.

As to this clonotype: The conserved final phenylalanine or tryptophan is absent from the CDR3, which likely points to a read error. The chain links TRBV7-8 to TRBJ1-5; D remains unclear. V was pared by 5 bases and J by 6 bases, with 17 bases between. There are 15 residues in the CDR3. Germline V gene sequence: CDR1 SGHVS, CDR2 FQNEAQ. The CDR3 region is CASSHDGLAGQPQHC. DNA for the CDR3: TGTGCCAGCAGCCACGACGGGCTTGCCGGTCAGCCCCAGCATTGT.

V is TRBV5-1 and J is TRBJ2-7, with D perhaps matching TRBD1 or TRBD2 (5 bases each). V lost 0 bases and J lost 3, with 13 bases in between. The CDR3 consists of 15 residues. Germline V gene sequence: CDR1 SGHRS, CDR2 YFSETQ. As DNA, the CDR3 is TGCGCCAGCAGCTTGGGAGGGGCGGATCTCTACGAGCAGTACTTC. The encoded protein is CASSLGGADLYEQYF. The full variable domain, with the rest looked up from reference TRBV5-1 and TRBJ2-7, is KAGVTQTPRYLIKTRGQQVTLSCSPISGHRSVSWYQQTPGQGLQFLFEYFSETQRNKGNFPGRFSGRQFSNSRSEMNVSTLELGDSALYLCASSLGGADLYEQYFGPGTRLTVT.

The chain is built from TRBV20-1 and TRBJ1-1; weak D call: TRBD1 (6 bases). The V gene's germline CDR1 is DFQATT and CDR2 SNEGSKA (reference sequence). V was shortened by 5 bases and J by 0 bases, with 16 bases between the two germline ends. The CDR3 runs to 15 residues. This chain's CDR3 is CSAVQGLILNTEAFF. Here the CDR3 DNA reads TGCAGTGCTGTTCAGGGGCTGATACTGAACACTGAAGCTTTCTTT.

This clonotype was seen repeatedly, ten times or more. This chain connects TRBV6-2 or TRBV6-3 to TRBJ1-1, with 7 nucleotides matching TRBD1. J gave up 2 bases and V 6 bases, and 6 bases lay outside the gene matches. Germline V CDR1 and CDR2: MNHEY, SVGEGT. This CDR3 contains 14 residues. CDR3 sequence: CASSSYRGNTEAFF. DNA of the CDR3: TGTGCCAGCAGCTCGTACAGGGGCAACACTGAAGCTTTCTTT.